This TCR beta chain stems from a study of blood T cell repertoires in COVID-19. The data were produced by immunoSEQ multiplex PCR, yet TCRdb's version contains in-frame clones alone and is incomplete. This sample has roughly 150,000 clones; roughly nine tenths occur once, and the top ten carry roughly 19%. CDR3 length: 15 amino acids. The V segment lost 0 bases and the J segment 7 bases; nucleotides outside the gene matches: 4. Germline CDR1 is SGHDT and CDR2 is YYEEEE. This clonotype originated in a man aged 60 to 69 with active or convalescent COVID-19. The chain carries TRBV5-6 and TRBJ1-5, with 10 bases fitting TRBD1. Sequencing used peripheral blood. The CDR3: CASSLGTGGTQPQHF. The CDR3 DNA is TGTGCCAGCAGCTTGGGGACAGGGGGGACGCAGCCCCAGCATTTT. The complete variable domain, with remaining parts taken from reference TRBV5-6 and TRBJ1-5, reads DAGVTQSPTHLIKTRGQQVTLRCSPKSGHDTVSWYQQALGQGPQFIFQYYEEEERQRGNFPDRFSGHQFPNYSSELNVNALLLGDSALYLCASSLGTGGTQPQHFGDGTRLSIL.